These 2 T cell receptor beta chains share one sample of origin, sequenced in a study of blood T cell repertoires in COVID-19. Assay used: immunoSEQ multiplex PCR; TCRdb lists only in-frame clones, some missing. The sample holds over 200,000 clones, around 84% seen once. Input material: peripheral blood. Source of these receptors: a man aged 40-49 years who had recovered from COVID-19.

The V gene is TRBV28, the J gene TRBJ2-7, with 10 nucleotides matching TRBD1. Germline V gene lookup returns CDR1 MDHEN and CDR2 SYDVKM. The CDR3 loop spans 16 amino acids. J was trimmed by 3 bases and V by 3 bases; bases with no gene match: 8. The CDR3 protein is CASSFPRQGANYEQYF. The CDR3 region has the DNA TGTGCCAGCAGTTTCCCCCGACAGGGGGCCAACTACGAGCAGTACTTC.

The sample holds a few counts of this clone. The chain recombines TRBV5-4 with TRBJ1-1; no clear D gene. CDR1 is SGHNT, CDR2 YYREEE, per germline (reference sequence). The CDR3 consists of 15 residues. Trimming took 1 base from V and 4 from J, leaving 14 bases between them. Here the CDR3 DNA reads TGTGCCAGCAGCTTGTCGAGCGCTTTGGTCACTGAAGCTTTCTTT. Protein: CASSLSSALVTEAFF.